The entry below gives a single T cell receptor (beta chain) sequence along with its context. Its specificity is not known. A much larger clone lies one base from this, so it may be a read error. This is likely a read error, given that the CDR3 carries no conserved phenylalanine or tryptophan at its end. This sample is drawn from a study of molecular identifiers for immune sequencing clone quantification. This CDR3 spans 15 amino acids. The germline V gene encodes CDR1 SNHLY and CDR2 FYNNEI. The V end lost 5 bases, the J end lost 5 bases, and 17 bases lay between the germline ends. Notes on the study in general: With a barcode shared among identical TCR molecules, highly expanded clone sizes could be underestimated.

Naive CD8 T cells were sorted, and the gate applied was CD8+CD4-CCR7+CD45RA+. Preparation methods for the bulk TCR libraries were those previously described, with listed TCR primers. TCRdb re-analysed the PCR reads in MiXCR, keeping a single row per CDR3 protein. Seen here are over 70,000 distinct CDR3 sequences, around 27% observed once, and the top ten hold roughly 0.76%. The material sequenced was naive CD8+ T cells from blood, with Jurkat cell RNA spiked in. Subset here: FACS-sorted CD8+CD4-CCR7+CD45RA+ naive T cells. The TCR originated in a human donor in good health. Some libraries in this study had Jurkat cell RNA spiked in. J is TRBJ2-3 and V is TRBV2; D unclear. In nucleotides, the CDR3 is TGTGCCAGCAGTCTGACTTTTCTCCGTCAAGATACGCAGTATCTT. Encoded protein: CASSLTFLRQDTQYL.